Listed below are T cell receptor beta chains from one sample, sequenced in a study of blood T cell repertoires in COVID-19. Data came from immunoSEQ multiplex PCR; TCRdb stores just in-frame clones and leaves some out. The sample contains roughly 130,000 clones, approximately 81% of which appear only once. Sequencing was performed on PBMCs or T cells enriched from blood (not recorded which). These receptors came from a man aged 35 to 55 with acute COVID-19. The CDR3 runs from the conserved cysteine through the conserved F or W. A D gene is named only where the DNA matches it firmly. Clone size is not always given. Where it is, it says once, few, many or a class for expanded clones.

J gene,V gene,D gene,clone size,CDR3 DNA,CDR3 protein
TRBJ1-1,TRBV19,.,.,TGTGCCAGTAGTATAGACTTCAACACTGAAGCTTTCTTT,CASSIDFNTEAFF
TRBJ2-7,TRBV29-1,.,.,TGCAGCTTCCGGGACAAATACTCCTACGAGCAGTACTTC,CSFRDKYSYEQYF
TRBJ2-2,TRBV6-1,.,.,TGTGCCAGCAGTGAATTACTAGCGAACACCGGGGAGCTGTTTTTT,CASSELLANTGELFF
TRBJ1-2,TRBV7-2,.,.,TGTGCCAGCAGCTTAGAGCCAGGGGCGTACGTTGGCTACACCTTC,CASSLEPGAYVGYTF
TRBJ2-3,TRBV29-1,.,.,TGCAGCGTTCAAACGGGGGACGCTAGCACAGATACGCAGTATTTT,CSVQTGDASTDTQYF
TRBJ2-7,TRBV28,TRBD2,.,TGTGCCAGCCTTACTAGCGGGAAATCCTACGAGCAGTACTTC,CASLTSGKSYEQYF
TRBJ1-2,TRBV7-8,.,.,TGTGCCAGCAGCTCTGACAGAGAAGGGGGCTACACCTTC,CASSSDREGGYTF
TRBJ1-5,TRBV5-6,.,.,TGTGCCAGCACCCTGGGGGGGGATCAGCCCCAGCATTTT,CASTLGGDQPQHF
TRBJ1-1,TRBV7-9,TRBD1,.,TGTGCCAGCACCCACCCGACAGGGATGAACACTGAAGCTTTCTTT,CASTHPTGMNTEAFF
TRBJ2-7,TRBV6-6,.,.,TGTGCCAGCAGTTCCCTACAGGACCGCTCCTACGAGCAGTACTTC,CASSSLQDRSYEQYF
TRBJ1-2,TRBV5-6,TRBD1,.,TGTGCCAGCAGCACGACAGGGTATGGCTACACCTTC,CASSTTGYGYTF
TRBJ2-5,TRBV6-5,TRBD2,.,TGTGCCAGCAGAGGACTAGCGGGGGTAGAGACCCAGTACTTC,CASRGLAGVETQYF
TRBJ2-2,TRBV5-1,.,.,TGCGCCAGCAGCTGGAACGGAGACACCGGGGAGCTGTTTTTT,CASSWNGDTGELFF
TRBJ1-2,TRBV12-3/TRBV12-4,TRBD1,.,TGTGCCAGCAGGACAGGGGGCGTCCATGGCTACACCTTC,CASRTGGVHGYTF
TRBJ2-1,TRBV28,.,.,TGTGCCAGCAGTTTAGAGAGAAATGAGCAGTTCTTC,CASSLERNEQFF
TRBJ1-5,TRBV27,.,.,TGTGCCAGCAGTCCCTGGAGGGCGGTTAGCAATCAGCCCCAGCATTTT,CASSPWRAVSNQPQHF
TRBJ2-6,TRBV11-2,.,.,TGTGCCAGCAGCCCCCGAGATACTGGGGCCAACGTCCTGACTTTC,CASSPRDTGANVLTF
TRBJ2-7,TRBV19,TRBD1,once,TGTGCCAGTAGTAATACAGGGGACGAGCAGTACTTC,CASSNTGDEQYF
TRBJ2-5,TRBV5-1,.,.,TGCGCCAGCAGCCCGGGACATGGGGGCAAGGGGAAGGAGACCCAGTACTTC,CASSPGHGGKGKETQYF
TRBJ2-1,TRBV6-6,TRBD2,.,TGTGCCAGCGCTCGAGCGGGAGGGAGGAACAATGAGCAGTTCTTC,CASARAGGRNNEQFF
TRBJ1-1,TRBV19,.,.,TGTGCCAGTAGTATTGACAGCGCCCGGAACACTGAAGCTTTCTTT,CASSIDSARNTEAFF
TRBJ2-3,TRBV5-1,.,.,TGCGCCAGCAGCTTGGTTCAGGACTCCAAGGGAGATACGCAGTATTTT,CASSLVQDSKGDTQYF
TRBJ1-2,TRBV7-9,TRBD1,once,TGTGCCAGCAGCTTAGACGTCTTGGGACAGGGGGCGGGAGGCTACACCTTC,CASSLDVLGQGAGGYTF
TRBJ2-6,TRBV5-1,TRBD1,.,TGCGCCAGCAGCTTTGTGACAGGGGGAGTCGGGGGGGCCAACGTCCTGACTTTC,CASSFVTGGVGGANVLTF
TRBJ1-5,TRBV30,.,.,TGTGCCTGGAGTGTACAGGGTCCCGAGCCCCAGCATTTT,CAWSVQGPEPQHF
TRBJ1-1,TRBV11-2,.,.,TGTGCCAGCAGCTTGCGGTACACTGAAGCTTTCTTT,CASSLRYTEAFF
TRBJ1-4,TRBV9,TRBD1,.,TGTGCCAGCAGCGCACAGGGGGCGAGTGACTCGAATGAAAAACTGTTTTTT,CASSAQGASDSNEKLFF
TRBJ1-2,TRBV19,.,.,TGTGCCAGTAGTATAGCTACTCATGCACCCAACTATGGCTACACCTTC,CASSIATHAPNYGYTF
TRBJ1-6,TRBV11-2,.,few,TGTGCCAGCAGCTTAGCTGCGACACGGGACCTCCACTTT,CASSLAATRDLHF
TRBJ2-7,TRBV5-6,.,.,TGTGCCAGCAGCTTGTGGGGAGGGGGGTCGGACGAGCAGTACTTC,CASSLWGGGSDEQYF
TRBJ1-1,TRBV9,.,.,TGTGCCAGCAGCCGCGGGGCGAGCACTGAAGCTTTCTTT,CASSRGASTEAFF
TRBJ1-1,TRBV11-2,.,few,TGTGCCAGCAGCGCGGACGAGGGCGTAGCTTTCTTT,CASSADEGVAFF
TRBJ1-2,TRBV19,TRBD1,.,TGTGCCAGTAGGACAGGGGCGGACTATGGCTACACCTTC,CASRTGADYGYTF
TRBJ2-1,TRBV27,.,.,TGTGCCAGCAGTTTAACCCAGGCTGGCAATGAGCAGTTCTTC,CASSLTQAGNEQFF
TRBJ2-1,TRBV15,.,.,TGTGCCACCAGCAGAGGGAAGGGGGAGTCCAATGAGCAGTTCTTC,CATSRGKGESNEQFF
TRBJ1-3,TRBV12-3/TRBV12-4,.,once,TGTGCCAGCAGTTTCGGGTCCGGAAACACCATATATTTT,CASSFGSGNTIYF
TRBJ1-4,TRBV2,TRBD1,.,TGTGCCAGCAGTGTGGACAGGGGAGACGAAAAACTGTTTTTT,CASSVDRGDEKLFF